This TCR beta chain was sequenced for a study of cytomegalovirus exposure and HLA in healthy donors. Findings of the study overall: Associated with HLA alleles at 0.05 false discovery rate in a later analysis were 17,000 or so TCR beta sequences. Serostatus for CMV was the only available immune exposure information. About 87% or about 30% of the time was how often most TCR beta V segments were productive, according to an earlier analysis.

Regarding this clone: Its cognate antigen is unknown.

Primers included in the PCR were 60 Vbeta and 13 Jbeta primers. Repertoires were generated with immunoSEQ multiplex PCR, while TCRdb's copy carries only in-frame clones and drops some. The data contain fewer than 200,000 clones, over 70% of them singletons. Healthy individuals who donated bone marrow served as the donors. Germline CDR1 is ENHRY and CDR2 is SYGVKD. CDR3 length: 14 residues. V was clipped by 4 bases and J by 2 bases, with 12 bases between them. The origin of this receptor is a woman aged 30 to 39 in good health and CMV-seronegative. The sample consisted of PBMCs. The V gene is TRBV10-3, the J gene TRBJ2-7; weak D call: TRBD1 (7 bases). The CDR3 DNA reads TGTGCCATCAGTGGGGGGGACAGTCCCTACGAGCAGTACTTC. Its protein is CAISGGDSPYEQYF.